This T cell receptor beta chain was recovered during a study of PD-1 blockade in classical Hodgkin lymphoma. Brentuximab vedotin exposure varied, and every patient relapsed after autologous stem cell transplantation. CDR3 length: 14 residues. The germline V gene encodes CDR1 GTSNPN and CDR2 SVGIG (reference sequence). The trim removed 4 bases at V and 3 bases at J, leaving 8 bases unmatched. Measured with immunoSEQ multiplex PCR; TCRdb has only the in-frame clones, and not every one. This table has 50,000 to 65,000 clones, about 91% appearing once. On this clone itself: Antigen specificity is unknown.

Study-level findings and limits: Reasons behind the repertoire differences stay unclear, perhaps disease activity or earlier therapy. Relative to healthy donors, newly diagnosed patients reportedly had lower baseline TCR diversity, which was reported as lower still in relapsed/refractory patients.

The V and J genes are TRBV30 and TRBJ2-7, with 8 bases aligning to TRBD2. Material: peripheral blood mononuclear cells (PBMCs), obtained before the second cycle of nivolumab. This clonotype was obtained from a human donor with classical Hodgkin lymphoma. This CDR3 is CAWIGSGGIYEQYF. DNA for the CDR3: TGTGCCTGGATTGGGAGCGGGGGAATCTACGAGCAGTACTTC.